The sequence of this T cell receptor (beta chain) was determined in a study of Ad26.COV2.S vaccination and SARS-CoV-2 variants. Regarding the study as a whole: There was a possibility that the TCR breadth and depth analyses underestimated total T cell responses. Considerable breadth of spike-specific CD8+ and CD4+ T cell responses has reportedly been documented following vaccination.

Remarks on this clone: Its target is not known.

The treatment is: about 20 received Ad26.COV2.S at low or high dose, single or two shots; roughly five received placebo; per-sample allocation not given. Samples analyzed were those drawn on day 63 after the first vaccine or placebo injection. The length of the CDR3 is 12 residues. V was shortened by 7 bases and J by 6 bases, with 10 bases between the two germline ends. Germline CDR1 SNHLY, CDR2 FYNNEI. The protocol was immunoSEQ multiplex PCR, while the TCRdb copy is restricted to in-frame clones and leaves out a portion. The sample shows 300,000 to 350,000 clones, 90% of them seen only once. The chain uses TRBV2 and TRBJ2-1; no reliable D call. Sequencing used peripheral blood, obtained in a trial of Ad26.COV2.S vaccine versus placebo. This clonotype was sampled from a person aged 18 to 59 who received the Ad26.COV2.S COVID-19 vaccine or a placebo. The CDR3 reads CASTPRVNEQFF. Written as DNA, the CDR3 is TGTGCCAGCACCCCTAGGGTCAATGAGCAGTTCTTC.